One sample yielded the 10 T cell receptor beta chains listed below, sequenced in a study of CXCR3-negative and CXCR3-positive naive CD8 T cells (dated by TCRdb to about 2019). The instrument was a NextSeq 550. The Human TCR Profiling Kit (MiLaboratory) was used to make UMI-labeled 5' RACE TRB cDNA libraries. The reads underwent TCRdb reprocessing, giving one record for each CDR3 protein sequence and no DNA. The sample table on file contains tens of thousands of distinct CDR3 sequences. The ten largest clones take up more than 12% of the sample. Source material: memory CD8+ T cells from blood. Explained via the paper, the cell subset or site label denotes: conventional CD8+ memory T cells (TMEM), sorted as controls. The source is a human donor in good health. Some clones in this sample may be carry-over from other donors' samples.

V and J are TRBV3-1 and TRBJ2-3. Per germline, CDR1 LGHDT and CDR2 YNNKEL (reference sequence). The CDR3 totals 14 residues. The CDR3 is CASSQGGSTDTQYF.

The rearrangement joins TRBV6-4 to TRBJ2-2; as DNA is missing, the TRBD1 call by TCRdb cannot be tested. Germline-derived CDR1 and CDR2 are MRHNA and SNTAGT. The CDR3 has 14 amino acids. The CDR3 loop reads CASSPGTSTGELFF.

This chain joins TRBV6-6 and TRBJ2-5; absent DNA, TCRdb's TRBD2 call cannot be checked. Germline loops: CDR1 MNHNY, CDR2 SVGAGI (reference sequence). This CDR3 is 15 amino acids long. The CDR3 sequence is CASKTSGGFEETQYF.

This sequence joins TRBV7-6 and TRBJ2-2; TCRdb lists TRBD1, though no DNA is available to test this call. The CDR3 is 13 residues long. Germline loops: CDR1 SGHVS, CDR2 FNYEAQ. CDR3 amino acids: CASSPIGAGELFF.

The rearrangement joins TRBV9 to TRBJ2-1; with no DNA, the TCRdb D assignment of TRBD2 cannot be verified. The CDR3 contains 16 residues. Germline V gene sequence: CDR1 SGDLS, CDR2 YYNGEE. CDR3 region: CASSPYSSGKPKAWFF. The whole variable domain, filled in from reference TRBV9 and TRBJ2-1, reads DSGVTQTPKHLITATGQRVTLRCSPRSGDLSVYWYQQSLDQGLQFLIQYYNGEERAKGNILERFSAQQFPDLHSELNLSSLELGDSALYFCASSPYSSGKPKAWFFGPGTRLTVL.

V gene TRBV14 combines with J gene TRBJ1-1; TCRdb's D call of TRBD1 is untestable without DNA. CDR1 is SGHDN and CDR2 is FVKESK in the germline V gene. The CDR3 consists of 12 residues. CDR3 loop: CASSPGTGEAFF.

V is TRBV5-4 and J is TRBJ2-3. Germline assignment: CDR1 SGHNT and CDR2 YYREEE (reference sequence). CDR3 size: 14 residues. CDR3 amino acids: CASSILDGTDTQYF.

The CDR3: CASRPGTGASYEQYF. This chain connects TRBV2 to TRBJ2-7; TCRdb returns TRBD1, unconfirmable since there is no DNA. Germline V gives CDR1 SNHLY, CDR2 FYNNEI. This CDR3 comprises 15 residues.

The chain employs TRBV12-3 or TRBV12-4 and TRBJ1-5; TCRdb's D gene call, TRBD1, goes unchecked for lack of DNA. This CDR3 contains 14 residues. The CDR3 loop is CASSPLSRDQPQHF.

The chain recombines TRBV29-1 with TRBJ2-7. Germline V gene data show CDR1 as SQVTM and CDR2 as ANQGSEA. CDR3 size: 15 residues. CDR3 loop: CSVEDPRASSYEQYF.